This note documents a single TCR beta chain sequence. Trimming took 4 bases from V and 0 from J, leaving 20 bases between them. The CDR3 runs 18 residues. Germline CDR1 is MGHRA and CDR2 is YSYEKL. TCRdb's copy holds only in-frame clones and misses some; the assay was immunoSEQ multiplex PCR. Among under 14,000 clones listed, approximately 91% were seen once. The data originate from a study of T cell clonotyping in hematopoietic cell transplantation. The sequence was collected from a male patient in his sixties or seventies who had an allogeneic stem cell transplant from an unrelated donor, so the T cells may come from the graft donor. Some clones in this sample may be carry-over from other donors' samples. Sequencing was performed on PBMCs, taken 180 days after allogeneic stem cell transplant. The gene calls are TRBV4-1 and TRBJ2-3; no definite D call. In DNA form, the CDR3 reads TGCGCCAGCAGCCCTGTAGGGCAGCTTTTAACTAGCACAGATACGCAGTATTTT. Amino acid sequence: CASSPVGQLLTSTDTQYF.